A single sample is the source of the 25 T cell receptor beta chains below, sequenced in a study of ipilimumab plus nivolumab after autologous stem cell transplantation. Only in-frame clones appear in the TCRdb table, and some are missing; sequencing was by immunoSEQ multiplex PCR. The sample yields tens of thousands of clones, 80% to 95% seen once. The sequencing used PBMCs, collected in a trial of ipilimumab plus nivolumab as post-transplant consolidation. The receptors were gathered from a male donor with multiple myeloma.

The V and J genes are TRBV7-6 and TRBJ1-5, with unresolved D. From germline, CDR1 is SGHVS and CDR2 FNYEAQ. V was trimmed by 1 base and J by 2 bases, leaving 6 bases between them. This CDR3 has 14 residues. CDR3 region: CASSLGGGNQPQHF. The CDR3 DNA follows: TGTGCCAGCAGCTTAGGTGGGGGCAATCAGCCCCAGCATTTT.

The CDR3 bases are TGCGCCAGCAGCCTAGCCCGAGGACAGGGGGCGGGGGGCTACACCTTC. Its protein product is CASSLARGQGAGGYTF. The V and J genes are TRBV4-1 and TRBJ1-2; 11 bases line up with TRBD1. The length of the CDR3 is 16 residues. Germline V gene sequence: CDR1 MGHRA, CDR2 YSYEKL. The V gene end was trimmed by 4 bases and the J gene end by 8 bases; junction bases not matched to a gene: 12.

V usage is TRBV7-3 and J usage is TRBJ2-7; tentatively, D is TRBD1 or TRBD2 (6 bases each). The CDR3 is made up of 14 amino acids. Germline loops: CDR1 SGHTA, CDR2 FQGTGA. V lost 1 base, J lost 3 bases, and 10 bases lay in between. The CDR3 loop is CASSLMGGFYEQYF. The CDR3 DNA is TGTGCCAGCAGCTTAATGGGGGGCTTCTACGAGCAGTACTTC. The entire variable domain, with the rest obtained from reference TRBV7-3 and TRBJ2-7, is as follows: GAGVSQTPSNKVTEKGKYVELRCDPISGHTALYWYRQSLGQGPEFLIYFQGTGAADDSGLPNDRFFAVRPEGSVSTLKIQRTERGDSAVYLCASSLMGGFYEQYFGPGTRLTVT.

In this sample, this clone turned up once. The rearrangement uses TRBV11-2 and TRBJ2-2; D uncertain. This CDR3 has 17 residues. The germline CDR1 and CDR2 sequences are SGHAT and FQNNGV. The ends were cut back, 2 bases at V and 1 base at J, with 14 bases in the middle. The CDR3 is CASSLFFRTENTGELFF. The CDR3 nucleotides are TGTGCCAGCAGCTTATTTTTTAGGACGGAGAACACCGGGGAGCTGTTTTTT.

This clone appeared a few times. The V gene is TRBV2, the J gene TRBJ1-2, with TRBD1 matching 7 bases. There are 16 residues in the CDR3. Germline trimming cut 3 bases from V and 6 bases from J; bases unmatched to any gene: 13. Germline loops: CDR1 SNHLY, CDR2 FYNNEI. CDR3 in amino acids: CASSDAGGTGVHGYTF. The CDR3 bases are TGTGCCAGCAGTGACGCGGGGGGCACAGGGGTCCATGGCTACACCTTC.

This CDR3 reads CASSFDSSGNTIYF. The CDR3 nucleotides are TGTGCCAGCAGCTTTGACTCCTCTGGAAACACCATATATTTT. This chain uses TRBV7-2 with TRBJ1-3; D is undetermined. The length of the CDR3 is 14 residues. V was pared by 3 bases and J by 0 bases, with 6 bases between. Germline values: CDR1 SGHTA, CDR2 FQGNSA.

The V gene is TRBV28, the J gene TRBJ2-7; D gene ambiguous. CDR1 is MDHEN, CDR2 SYDVKM, per germline. The CDR3 runs to 11 residues. Trimming cost V 3 bases and J 5 bases, with 5 bases left between them. The CDR3 loop is CASSFTHEQYF. As DNA, the CDR3 is TGTGCCAGCAGTTTTACTCACGAGCAGTACTTC.

The chain links TRBV4-3 to TRBJ2-5, with 8 bases identical to TRBD1. Trimming took 5 bases from V and 1 from J; bases not matched to a gene: 3. The CDR3 extends over 14 amino acids. CDR1 and CDR2 from the germline V gene are LGHNA and YSLEER. The CDR3 nucleotides are TGCGCCAGCAGCGGGGGGACAGGCCAAGAGACCCAGTACTTC. Translated: CASSGGTGQETQYF.

The V gene is TRBV4-3, the J gene TRBJ2-5; 9 nucleotides agree with TRBD2. Germline V gene sequence: CDR1 LGHNA, CDR2 YSLEER. The CDR3 contains 17 residues. V was pared by 3 bases and J by 2 bases, with 10 bases of the junction left unmatched. CDR3 DNA sequence: TGCGCCAGCAGCCAGACCGGGACTAGCCGCCGACAAGAGACCCAGTACTTC. Encoded protein: CASSQTGTSRRQETQYF.

The chain joins TRBV15 to TRBJ2-7, with D perhaps TRBD2 (6 bases). V was pared by 1 base and J by 0 bases, with 7 bases between. This CDR3 is 14 amino acids long. The germline CDR1 and CDR2 sequences are LNHNV and YYDKDF (reference sequence). The CDR3 sequence: CATSRAGSSYEQYF. The CDR3 nucleotides are TGTGCCACCAGCAGAGCCGGGAGCTCCTACGAGCAGTACTTC.

V gene TRBV7-6 combines with J gene TRBJ2-2, with 8 bases identical to TRBD1. CDR3 length equals 16 residues. The germline gives CDR1 SGHVS, CDR2 FNYEAQ. V shed 5 bases, J shed 7 bases, and the junction held 12 bases outside the gene matches. The DNA of the CDR3 is TGTGCCAGCAGCCGCATTCCTGGACAGGGAAACGGGGAGCTGTTTTTT. Its protein is CASSRIPGQGNGELFF. The full variable domain, rest sourced from reference TRBV7-6 and TRBJ2-2, is GAGVSQSPRYKVTKRGQDVALRCDPISGHVSLYWYRQALGQGPEFLTYFNYEAQQDKSGLPNDRFSAERPEGSISTLTIQRTEQRDSAMYRCASSRIPGQGNGELFFGEGSRLTVL.

With regard to this clone: A read error may produce the germline difference seen at one junction end. In DNA form, the CDR3 reads TGTGCCAGCAGATTAGCAGGCGAGACCCAGTACTTC. Protein: CASRLAGETQYF. The chain joins TRBV7-2 to TRBJ2-5, with D unresolved. Germline assignment: CDR1 SGHTA and CDR2 FQGNSA. This CDR3 region has 12 residues.

The chain employs TRBV28 and TRBJ1-1; D gene unclear. V lost 6 bases and J 5 bases, leaving 10 bases between the germline ends. Germline V gives CDR1 MDHEN, CDR2 SYDVKM. The CDR3 loop spans 12 amino acids. The CDR3 protein is CASSWAKTEAFF. The CDR3 DNA reads as TGTGCCAGCAGCTGGGCTAAGACTGAAGCTTTCTTT.

This clone is a singleton in its sample. The chain links TRBV5-6 to TRBJ1-2; weak D call: TRBD1 (5 bases). V lost 5 bases to trimming and J lost 5 bases, with 19 bases between them. There are 15 residues in the CDR3. Per the germline V gene, CDR1 is SGHDT and CDR2 is YYEEEE. Here the CDR3 reads CASRSLAGVKYGYTF. The CDR3 DNA sequence: TGTGCCAGCAGATCACTCGCGGGGGTAAAATATGGCTACACCTTC.

The chain is built from TRBV5-1 and TRBJ2-3; TRBD2 might be the D (5 bases). The V end was cut by 2 bases, the J end by 1 base, with 5 bases between. The germline CDR1 and CDR2 sequences are SGHRS and YFSETQ. CDR3 size: 13 residues. DNA for the CDR3: TGCGCCAGCAGCTTAGCGGGCACAGATACGCAGTATTTT. It codes for CASSLAGTDTQYF.

This clone was recorded once. V and J are TRBV5-8 and TRBJ1-4; D unclear. The germline gives CDR1 SGHTS, CDR2 YDEGEE. The length of the CDR3 is 15 residues. The ends were cut back, 0 bases at V and 0 bases at J, with 6 bases in the middle. The CDR3 here is CASSLDRSTNEKLFF. DNA for the CDR3: TGTGCCAGCAGCTTGGATCGCTCAACTAATGAAAAACTGTTTTTT.

This chain uses TRBV28 with TRBJ2-5; TRBD1 is a possible D gene (7 bases). There are 15 residues in the CDR3. Per germline, CDR1 MDHEN and CDR2 SYDVKM. V lost 6 bases and J 4 bases, leaving 18 bases between the germline ends. The CDR3 DNA follows: TGTGCCAGCAGCAGGGGGGATCAGCTGGGAGAGACCCAGTACTTC. It encodes CASSRGDQLGETQYF.

The V gene is TRBV5-1, the J gene TRBJ1-2, with TRBD1 as a possible D gene (6 bases). The CDR3 totals 14 residues. Per germline, CDR1 SGHRS and CDR2 YFSETQ. Trimming stripped 5 bases from V and 4 bases from J, with 15 bases between. This CDR3 reads CASSSGAPPYGYTF. The CDR3 DNA is TGCGCCAGCAGTTCAGGGGCCCCTCCCTATGGCTACACCTTC.

The genes are TRBV6-5 and TRBJ1-5, with D maybe TRBD1 (5 bases). There are 13 residues in the CDR3. Deletions cut 8 bases from V and 7 bases from J, with 15 bases between. Germline V CDR1 and CDR2: MNHEY, SVGAGI. The CDR3 region has the DNA TGTGCCAGCGGACGGGCTAAGGGGCAGCCCCAGCATTTT. It codes for CASGRAKGQPQHF.

This clone was found once. V usage is TRBV7-8 and J usage is TRBJ2-1, with D perhaps TRBD1 (6 bases). Germline values: CDR1 SGHVS, CDR2 FQNEAQ. Trimming took off 1 base at V and 10 bases at J, with 11 bases between the two ends. The CDR3 is 13 residues long. The DNA of the CDR3 is TGTGCCAGCAGCTTAGTCTTAGGGACAGAGCAGTTCTTC. Translation gives CASSLVLGTEQFF.

This rearrangement joins TRBV7-2 to TRBJ2-5; the match to TRBD2 covers 9 bases. Losses at the gene ends were 5 bases for V and 4 bases for J; bases not matched to a gene: 14. Per the germline V gene, CDR1 is SGHTA and CDR2 is FQGNSA. The CDR3 is made up of 17 amino acids. Written as DNA, the CDR3 is TGTGCCAGCAGCCCCTTGCATGTTAGCGGGGGCACAGAGACCCAGTACTTC. Amino acid sequence: CASSPLHVSGGTETQYF.

The rearrangement uses TRBV28 and TRBJ2-3; TRBD2 matches 8 bases. CDR1 is MDHEN and CDR2 is SYDVKM in the germline V gene. The CDR3 runs 15 residues. V trimming: 2 bases; J trimming: 5 bases; junction bases outside the gene matches: 6. The CDR3 DNA follows: TGTGCCAGCAGTTTAGGTGGGACTAGGAAAGATACGCAGTATTTT. Its translation is CASSLGGTRKDTQYF. Full variable domain (rest looked up from reference TRBV28 and TRBJ2-3): DVKVTQSSRYLVKRTGEKVFLECVQDMDHENMFWYRQDPGLGLRLIYFSYDVKMKEKGDIPEGYSVSREKKERFSLILESASTNQTSMYLCASSLGGTRKDTQYFGPGTRLTVL.

The chain carries TRBV9 and TRBJ2-3, with D uncertain. Trimming stripped 4 bases from V and 5 bases from J, with 11 bases between. Germline CDR1 reads SGDLS; CDR2 reads YYNGEE. CDR3 size: 13 residues. This CDR3 reads CASSLFPRDTQYF. The CDR3 DNA sequence: TGTGCCAGCAGCCTCTTTCCCCGAGATACGCAGTATTTT.

The rearrangement joins TRBV7-2 to TRBJ1-5, with 7 bases identical to TRBD1. The CDR3 spans 16 residues. Germline trimming cut 2 bases from V and 0 bases from J; bases unmatched to any gene: 4. Germline CDR1 reads SGHTA; CDR2 reads FQGNSA. CDR3 loop: CASSLLSGGSNQPQHF. In nucleotides, the CDR3 is TGTGCCAGCAGCTTACTGTCAGGGGGTAGCAATCAGCCCCAGCATTTT.

This chain joins TRBV5-4 and TRBJ2-1; a possible D gene is TRBD1 (6 bases). Trimming removed 3 bases at V and 3 bases at J, with 7 bases between. Per germline, CDR1 SGHNT and CDR2 YYREEE (reference sequence). This CDR3 spans 13 amino acids. CDR3 region: CASSWDNYNEQFF. The CDR3 DNA sequence: TGTGCCAGCAGCTGGGACAACTACAATGAGCAGTTCTTC.